This TCR beta chain was identified in a study of CD8+ T cells in alopecia areata. Notes on this clone: What it binds is unknown. One end of the junction fails to match germline, which may point to a read error.

The V gene's germline CDR1 is MNHEY and CDR2 SVGAGI. The CDR3 totals 13 residues. Isolated RNA was reverse transcribed into cDNA used as the sequencing template. The data were produced by immunoSEQ multiplex PCR, yet TCRdb's version contains in-frame clones alone and is incomplete. The sample includes about 110,000 clones, 59% of them seen just once. General observations from the study: In scalp samples, resident alphabeta T cells of normal skin are also sequenced.

PBMCs provided sorted CD4+ and CD8+ T cells. Material for sequencing was CD8+ T cells sorted from blood. The chain links TRBV6-5 to TRBJ2-1, with D perhaps matching TRBD1 (5 bases). This TCR came from a human donor in good health. In DNA, the CDR3 is TGTGCCAGCAGATACTCAGGGTCGCGGGAGCAGTTCTTC. Encoded protein: CASRYSGSREQFF.